This T cell receptor beta chain emerged from a study of cytomegalovirus exposure and HLA in healthy donors. Study outcomes and limitations: Later analysis associated a missense DCLRE1C variant with TCR beta V- and J-gene trimming.

The germline V gene has CDR1 LNHDA and CDR2 SQIVND (reference sequence). This CDR3 is built from 15 residues. V was clipped by 7 bases and J by 0 bases, with 13 bases between them. With 60 Vbeta and 13 Jbeta primers, the PCR was carried out. Assay used: immunoSEQ multiplex PCR; TCRdb lists only in-frame clones, some missing. The data show about 120,000 clones, around 84% seen once. Details on this clone: Its antigen is not known.

This clonotype was sampled from a woman younger than 45 in good health and CMV-seropositive. The rearrangement links TRBV19 to TRBJ2-4; tentatively, D is TRBD1 (5 bases). The sample consisted of PBMCs. The CDR3 DNA is TGTGCCAGTATGGCAGGGTCAGGAGCCAAAAACATTCAGTACTTC. Protein: CASMAGSGAKNIQYF.